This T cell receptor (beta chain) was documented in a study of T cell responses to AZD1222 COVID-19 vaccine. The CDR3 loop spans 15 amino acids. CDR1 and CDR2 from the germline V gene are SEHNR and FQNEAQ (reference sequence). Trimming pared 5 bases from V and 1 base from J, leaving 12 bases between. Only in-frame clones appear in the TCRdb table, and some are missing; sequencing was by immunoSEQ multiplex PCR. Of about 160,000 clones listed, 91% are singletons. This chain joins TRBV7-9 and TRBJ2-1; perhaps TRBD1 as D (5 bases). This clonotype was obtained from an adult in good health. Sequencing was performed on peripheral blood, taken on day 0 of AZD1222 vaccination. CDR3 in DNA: TGTGCCAGCAGCCCCCAACAGGTTTCCTACAATGAGCAGTTCTTC. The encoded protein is CASSPQQVSYNEQFF.